This T cell receptor beta chain emerged from a study of cytomegalovirus exposure and HLA in healthy donors. Points from the study as a whole: Accurate HLA-A and HLA-B prediction from TCR beta sequences was reported for most subjects. Excluded were some V segments that proved indistinguishable, including TRBV6-2 and TRBV6-3. Later work showed greater clonal expansion in HLA-associated TCR beta chains than in equally common others.

In the PCR, 60 Vbeta and 13 Jbeta primers were used. Authors' processing steps: Roughly 11 million shared chains were among about 80 million unique TCR beta chains counted in a later analysis. Some clones are missing from TCRdb's copy, which holds only in-frame ones; the method was immunoSEQ multiplex PCR. V, J and clone size are those of that table, while D and trimming were read from the DNA. This table holds about 150,000 clones, about 80% found once. The length of the CDR3 is 14 residues. CDR1 and CDR2 from the germline V gene are SGHAT and FQNNGV. V shed 7 bases and J 4 bases; nucleotides not matched to a gene: 7. A word on this clone: Its target is not known.

Sample: PBMCs. The sequence derives from a woman between 35 and 50 years old in good health and CMV-seronegative. The chain carries TRBV11-2 and TRBJ2-7; TRBD1 matches at 10 bases. CDR3 sequence reads: CASTATGGGYEQYF. The CDR3 bases are TGTGCCAGCACCGCGACAGGGGGCGGGTACGAGCAGTACTTC.